These 12 T cell receptor beta chains were sequenced from one sample in a study of blood T cell repertoires in COVID-19. Libraries were prepared by immunoSEQ multiplex PCR; TCRdb keeps only in-frame clonotypes and omits some of them. In the table there are 95,000 to 150,000 clones, 70% to 90% of which are singletons. The sequencing input was peripheral blood. The receptor source for this set is a man aged 60-69 years with acute or convalescent COVID-19.

The chain is built from TRBV7-8 and TRBJ2-6; no clear D. Germline V gives CDR1 SGHVS, CDR2 FQNEAQ. The CDR3 sequence is 19 residues long. Trimming stripped 0 bases from V and 0 bases from J, with 15 bases between. The CDR3 DNA follows: TGTGCCAGCAGCTTAGCGGTCGCGGCGGTGGCCTCTGGGGCCAACGTCCTGACTTTC. It specifies CASSLAVAAVASGANVLTF.

This sequence joins TRBV12-3 or TRBV12-4 and TRBJ2-1; TRBD2 matches at 8 bases. The V segment lost 8 bases and the J segment 12 bases; nucleotides outside the gene matches: 12. The CDR3 has 13 residues. CDR3 sequence (DNA): TGTGCCAGCGGCGTAGCGGGAAATAAGGGGCAGTTCTTC. This codes for CASGVAGNKGQFF.

This clone was found once. V usage is TRBV11-3 and J usage is TRBJ1-1; maybe TRBD1 (5 bases). Germline CDR1 SGHNT, CDR2 YENEEA. The CDR3 is made up of 16 amino acids. Trimming pared 0 bases from V and 4 bases from J, leaving 15 bases between. CDR3 sequence (DNA): TGTGCCAGCAGCTTAGATGGCAGGGACGGGAGCACTGAAGCTTTCTTT. Amino acids: CASSLDGRDGSTEAFF.

J is TRBJ1-5 and V is TRBV28, with no clear D. Germline lookup yields CDR1 MDHEN and CDR2 SYDVKM. This CDR3 comprises 13 residues. The germline V and J ends were trimmed by 5 bases and 3 bases, with 8 bases remaining between them. CDR3 sequence: CASSTGFNQPQHF. The CDR3 coding sequence is TGTGCCAGCAGTACGGGGTTCAATCAGCCCCAGCATTTT.

A word on this clone: The identical CDR3 is also encoded by other nucleotide sequences in the sample. This rearrangement joins TRBV7-3 to TRBJ2-3, with TRBD2 identical over 7 bases. V gave up 6 bases and J gave up 0 bases; unmatched junction bases: 6. The CDR3 runs to 15 residues. In germline, CDR1 is SGHTA, CDR2 FQGTGA. DNA for the CDR3: TGTGCCAGCAGTCCTAGCGGATCTAGCACAGATACGCAGTATTTT. Translation gives CASSPSGSSTDTQYF. Together with reference TRBV7-3 and TRBJ2-3, the CDR3 gives the full variable domain: GAGVSQTPSNKVTEKGKYVELRCDPISGHTALYWYRQSLGQGPEFLIYFQGTGAADDSGLPNDRFFAVRPEGSVSTLKIQRTERGDSAVYLCASSPSGSSTDTQYFGPGTRLTVL.

The CDR3 nucleotides are TGTGCCAGCTCGGGGGGCGGGGCGGCCAATCAGCCCCAGCATTTT. It specifies CASSGGGAANQPQHF. This chain links TRBV7-9 with TRBJ1-5; a possible D gene is TRBD1 (6 bases). The CDR3 spans 15 residues. The V gene's germline CDR1 is SEHNR and CDR2 FQNEAQ (reference sequence). V dropped 8 bases and J dropped 3 bases, with 17 bases sitting between them.

V is TRBV9 and J is TRBJ1-1; the D gene is possibly TRBD1 (6 bases). V was trimmed by 6 bases and J by 4 bases, leaving 19 bases between them. Germline CDR1 and CDR2: SGDLS and YYNGEE. CDR3 length: 15 residues. The CDR3 sequence: CASTAGAARSTEAFF. In DNA form, the CDR3 reads TGTGCCAGCACCGCGGGGGCAGCGCGGTCCACTGAAGCTTTCTTT.

The CDR3 nucleotides read TGTGCCAGCAGTTTGGACAGGGGGCTGGGGGGCTACACCTTC. Protein product: CASSLDRGLGGYTF. The V and J genes are TRBV27 and TRBJ1-2, with 11 bases that match TRBD1. This CDR3 region has 14 residues. The V gene's germline CDR1 is MNHEY and CDR2 SMNVEV (reference sequence). The V and J ends lost 3 bases and 8 bases, in that order; junction bases with no gene match: 5.

The CDR3 sequence is CASSVVGSGRGDETQYF. CDR3 bases: TGTGCCAGCAGCGTAGTCGGTAGCGGGAGGGGAGACGAGACCCAGTACTTC. The chain has TRBV9 and TRBJ2-5, with TRBD2 matching 11 bases. Trimming took 0 bases from V and 5 from J; bases not matched to a gene: 9. Per germline, CDR1 SGDLS and CDR2 YYNGEE. CDR3 size: 17 residues.

This clone was counted between two and nine times. This chain uses TRBV7-2 with TRBJ2-3; 10 bases agree with TRBD2. CDR1 and CDR2 from the germline V gene are SGHTA and FQGNSA. V was pared by 6 bases and J by 9 bases, with 9 bases of the junction left unmatched. CDR3 size: 14 residues. The CDR3, as DNA: TGTGCCAGCAGATACCTTCTAGCGGGGGTGACGCAGTATTTT. Encoded protein: CASRYLLAGVTQYF.

The chain carries TRBV28 and TRBJ1-2; tentatively, D is TRBD1 (6 bases). CDR1 is MDHEN, CDR2 SYDVKM, per germline. The CDR3 contains 14 residues. V lost 4 bases and J 7 bases, leaving 16 bases between the germline ends. CDR3 residues: CASSSPTGRSGYTF. The CDR3 bases are TGTGCCAGCAGTTCTCCGACAGGCAGGAGTGGCTACACCTTC.

V is TRBV7-2 and J is TRBJ1-2, with TRBD1 identical over 8 bases. The germline CDR1 and CDR2 sequences are SGHTA and FQGNSA. This CDR3 is 12 amino acids long. J was trimmed by 8 bases and V by 3 bases; bases with no gene match: 2. The CDR3: CASSLNRGGYTF. Here the CDR3 DNA reads TGTGCCAGCAGCTTGAACAGGGGGGGCTACACCTTC.